This T cell receptor beta chain was identified during a study of OX40 agonist ivuxolimab in advanced cancers. The study sampled blood at baseline, cycle 4 day 1, and cycle 7 day 1. Profiled with immunoSEQ multiplex PCR; TCRdb holds only in-frame clones, not every one. The sample lists under 80,000 clones; 87% were seen once. A note on this clone: What it binds is unknown.

Study-wide results and caveats: The average count of expanded clones was higher among CD8+ T cells than among CD4+. Clonal expansion was among the lowest in partial responders at 0.1-3.0 mg/kg, especially CD8+.

The CDR3 sequence is 15 residues long. Unmatched junction bases numbered 5, after V lost 5 bases and J lost 1 base. Germline V gene sequence: CDR1 SGHVS, CDR2 FQNEAQ. The chain uses TRBV7-8 and TRBJ2-5; TRBD2 agrees at 9 bases. The receptor was isolated from an adult with an advanced solid tumor such as melanoma, head and neck, liver or kidney cancer. The sequenced sample was CD4+ or CD8+ T cells sorted from blood, obtained in a trial of the OX40 agonist ivuxolimab. The CDR3 sequence: CASSSLAGTQETQYF. CDR3 coding DNA: TGTGCCAGCAGCAGTCTAGCGGGGACCCAAGAGACCCAGTACTTC. Looking up the rest from reference TRBV7-8 and TRBJ2-5 gives the full variable domain: GAGVSQSPRYKVAKRGQDVALRCDPISGHVSLFWYQQALGQGPEFLTYFQNEAQLDKSGLPSDRFFAERPEGSVSTLKIQRTQQEDSAVYLCASSSLAGTQETQYFGPGTRLLVL.